One sample yielded the 5 T cell receptor beta chains listed below, sequenced in a study of PD-1 blockade in mismatch repair-deficient tumors. Libraries were prepared by immunoSEQ multiplex PCR; TCRdb keeps only in-frame clonotypes and omits some of them. This sample has around 40,000 clones, with 70% to 80% found just once. The sequencing here drew on peripheral blood, taken 4 weeks after starting pembrolizumab. Source of these receptors: an adult with mismatch repair-deficient cancer.

In this sample, this clone turned up a few times. This sequence joins TRBV10-3 and TRBJ1-2, with D possibly matching TRBD1 (6 bases). Per germline, CDR1 ENHRY and CDR2 SYGVKD. CDR3 size: 12 residues. V lost 3 bases and J 6 bases, leaving 8 bases between the germline ends. The CDR3 spells CAISENRDGYTF. The DNA for the CDR3 is TGTGCCATCAGTGAAAACAGGGATGGCTACACCTTC.

The rearrangement links TRBV7-9 to TRBJ2-3; D call uncertain. The CDR3 contains 14 residues. The germline V gene has CDR1 SEHNR and CDR2 FQNEAQ (reference sequence). Trimming took 3 bases from V and 1 from J, leaving 8 bases between them. The CDR3 nucleotides read TGTGCCAGCAGCTTGGACCAGGGCACAGATACGCAGTATTTT. Protein: CASSLDQGTDTQYF.

This chain links TRBV5-5 with TRBJ2-7; no clear D. Germline-derived CDR1 and CDR2 are SGHKS and YYEKEE (reference sequence). Trimming cost V 0 bases and J 0 bases, with 7 bases left between them. The CDR3 has 14 amino acids. As DNA, the CDR3 is TGTGCCAGCAGCTTGGGCACCAACTCCTACGAGCAGTACTTC. It codes for CASSLGTNSYEQYF. Full variable domain (outside the CDR3, taken from reference TRBV5-5 and TRBJ2-7): DAGVTQSPTHLIKTRGQQVTLRCSPISGHKSVSWYQQVLGQGPQFIFQYYEKEERGRGNFPDRFSARQFPNYSSELNVNALLLGDSALYLCASSLGTNSYEQYFGPGTRLTVT.

The genes are TRBV4-1 and TRBJ2-5; TRBD2 matches 13 bases. CDR3 size: 20 residues. Trimming took 1 base from V and 4 from J; bases not matched to a gene: 15. Germline V gives CDR1 MGHRA, CDR2 YSYEKL. CDR3 DNA: TGCGCCAGCAGCCAAGCAACCGGGACTAGCGGGACCGGGAGGGGAGAGACCCAGTACTTC. Its translation is CASSQATGTSGTGRGETQYF.

In this sample, this clone turned up a few times. This chain uses TRBV4-2 with TRBJ2-2; D assignment may be TRBD1 or TRBD2 (6 bases each). The CDR3 is made up of 15 amino acids. The V gene's germline CDR1 is LGHNA and CDR2 YNFKEQ. V shed 0 bases and J shed 4 bases, with 9 bases lying between them. The CDR3 reads CASSQEEGGTGELFF. In DNA form, the CDR3 reads TGTGCCAGCAGCCAAGAGGAGGGGGGCACCGGGGAGCTGTTTTTT.